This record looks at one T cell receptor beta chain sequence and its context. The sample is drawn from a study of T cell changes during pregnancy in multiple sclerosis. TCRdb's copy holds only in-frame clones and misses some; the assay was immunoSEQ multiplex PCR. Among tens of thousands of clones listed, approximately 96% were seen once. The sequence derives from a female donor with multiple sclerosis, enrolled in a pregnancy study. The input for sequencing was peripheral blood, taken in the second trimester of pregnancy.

CDR3 DNA: TGTGCCAGCAGCTTAGTTGGGCGGGGGGGCCAGAAGACCCAGTACTTC. Amino acid sequence: CASSLVGRGGQKTQYF. The V gene is TRBV7-2, the J gene TRBJ2-5, with 9 bases that match TRBD2. The V and J ends lost 1 base and 6 bases, in that order; junction bases with no gene match: 9. Germline V gene lookup returns CDR1 SGHTA and CDR2 FQGNSA. The CDR3 runs 16 residues.